This T cell receptor beta chain was sequenced in a study of T cells expressing NK-cell markers. Study conclusions and caveats: What remained unclear was the HCMV specificity of expanded NKG2C+ T cell clones.

As regards this clonotype: As yet, its antigen is unknown.

The TCR beta cDNA came from 5'RACE template switching with UMIs. TCRdb re-called the 5' RACE reads; one entry per CDR3 protein, DNA not given. The sample has 450,000 to 600,000 distinct CDR3 sequences, and its top ten clones hold less than 4.5%. Germline V gives CDR1 SGHVS, CDR2 FQNEAQ. This CDR3 contains 12 residues. This chain uses TRBV7-8 with TRBJ2-2; the TCRdb D gene call, TRBD1, has no DNA to confirm it. This receptor was taken from a young man in good health. Sequencing was carried out using blood T cells: a sorted CD56 or NKG2C T cell subset, CD4+ or CD8+ T cells, or bulk PBMC T cells (not recorded which). The CDR3 sequence: CASTLSAGELFF.